Presented here are 7 T cell receptor beta chains from one specimen sequenced in a study of human T cells and chemical hapten exposure (dated by TCRdb to about 2021). Explained via the paper, the time point label denotes: patch test 2, 6 weeks after DPC sensitization. The treatment or condition label here, explained by the study, means: therapeutic diphenylcyclopropenone sensitization with weekly scalp DPC. Library construction relied on RACE. Instrument on record: NextSeq 500. TCRdb handled the public reads itself, with Q25 trimming in fastp and clone calling in MiXCR, and kept productive beta chains. Each record represents a unique CDR3 protein, reported with the most common genes and DNA among its rows. This sample comprises fewer than 85,000 distinct CDR3 sequences, roughly 10% of them detected only once. The ten largest make up roughly 2.5% of the sample. This material consisted of whole blood, taken in connection with sensitization to the hapten diphenylcyclopropenone (DPC). Receptor source: a woman aged 30 to 39 with alopecia areata. Some clones in this sample may be carry-over from other donors' samples.

This clonotype came up many times. CDR3 region: CASSLTGWGNQPQHF. DNA for the CDR3: TGCGCCAGCAGCTTGACAGGGTGGGGCAATCAGCCCCAGCATTTT. The V gene is TRBV5-1, the J gene TRBJ1-5; D possibly corresponds to TRBD1 (6 bases). Per germline, CDR1 SGHRS and CDR2 YFSETQ. The CDR3 has 15 amino acids. V lost 1 base and J 2 bases, leaving 10 bases between the germline ends.

The chain carries TRBV11-2 and TRBJ2-3; D is possibly TRBD2 (5 bases). The CDR3 sequence is 16 residues long. V lost 1 base to trimming and J lost 0 bases, with 11 bases between them. CDR1 is SGHAT and CDR2 is FQNNGV in the germline V gene. This CDR3 reads CASSLGFRGSTDTQYF. The CDR3 DNA sequence: TGTGCCAGCAGCTTAGGATTTCGGGGTAGCACAGATACGCAGTATTTT.

This clonotype was counted ten times or more. The CDR3 DNA sequence: TGTGCCAGCAGTGGACGGATGAACACTGAAGCTTTCTTT. This gives the protein CASSGRMNTEAFF. This chain joins TRBV28 and TRBJ1-1; D remains ambiguous. Per the germline V gene, CDR1 is MDHEN and CDR2 is SYDVKM. The CDR3 has 13 residues. Trimming took off 5 bases at V and 0 bases at J, with 7 bases between the two ends.

This clonotype was observed many times. Germline and junction disagree at one end, which may indicate a read error. This chain joins TRBV7-7 and TRBJ2-3, with D possibly TRBD1 on 5 matching bases. CDR3 length: 16 residues. CDR1 SSHAT and CDR2 FNYEAQ come from the germline V gene (reference sequence). CDR3 in amino acids: CASSLGSRGSPDTQYF. The CDR3 region has the DNA TGTGCTAGCAGCTTGGGCTCTAGGGGCTCCCCAGATACGCAGTATTTT.

V gene TRBV5-6 combines with J gene TRBJ2-7, with a possible D match to TRBD2 (6 bases). Germline CDR1 is SGHDT and CDR2 is YYEEEE. This CDR3 is 14 amino acids long. Deletions cut 3 bases from V and 2 bases from J, with 12 bases between. Here the CDR3 reads CASSWGVQAYEQYF. The CDR3 coding sequence is TGTGCCAGCAGCTGGGGGGTCCAAGCCTACGAGCAGTACTTC.

This clonotype was seen ten or more times. This chain joins TRBV19 and TRBJ1-4; 10 bases fit TRBD1. V shed 8 bases, J shed 11 bases, and the junction held 11 bases outside the gene matches. This CDR3 spans 14 amino acids. Germline assignment: CDR1 LNHDA and CDR2 SQIVND (reference sequence). As DNA, the CDR3 is TGTGCCAGTTTAAGCCGGGACAGGGGCCCCAAACTGTTTTTT. The encoded protein is CASLSRDRGPKLFF.

This clonotype was picked up many times. V and J are TRBV30 and TRBJ1-6, with D unresolved. V was cut by 5 bases and J by 7 bases, with 18 bases left in between. This CDR3 spans 15 amino acids. The V gene's germline CDR1 is GTSNPN and CDR2 SVGIG (reference sequence). The chain's CDR3 is CAWSKGLTDNSPLHF. CDR3 in DNA: TGTGCCTGGTCGAAGGGCCTTACTGACAATTCACCCCTCCACTTT.